This T cell receptor (beta chain) was retrieved from a study of blood T cell repertoires in COVID-19. Looking at the study overall: Material from acute and convalescent COVID-19 was sourced from the United States, Italy and Spain.

The data were produced by immunoSEQ multiplex PCR, yet TCRdb's version contains in-frame clones alone and is incomplete. The repertoire holds about 130,000 clones, with approximately 87% as singletons. Trimming took off 0 bases at V and 1 base at J, with 14 bases between the two ends. Germline CDR1 SGDLS, CDR2 YYNGEE. The CDR3 contains 17 residues. The sequencing sample was made of peripheral blood. This TCR was recovered from a woman aged 55-70 years with acute or convalescent COVID-19. The V gene is TRBV9, the J gene TRBJ2-1, with TRBD2 as a possible D gene (5 bases). In DNA, the CDR3 is TGTGCCAGCAGCGTAGAAGGGAGCCCCTCATCCTACAATGAGCAGTTCTTC. Residues: CASSVEGSPSSYNEQFF.